Below, 19 T cell receptor beta chains from the same sample are listed, as sequenced in a study of T and B cells in COVID-19 patients. Blood genomic DNA input for TRB amplification was roughly 250-500 ng. TRB rearrangements were amplified by multiplex PCR with BIOMED2 TRB-A/B primers. TCRdb ran MiXCR on the multiplex PCR reads and lists one entry per CDR3 protein. The sample shows 15,000 to 20,000 distinct CDR3 sequences, 36% of them seen only once. The material sequenced was blood. These receptors all come from a human donor with active COVID-19.

The chain links TRBV24-1 to TRBJ2-1; 9 bases map to TRBD2. The V gene's germline CDR1 is KGHDR and CDR2 SFDVKD. This CDR3 is 14 amino acids long. V was pared by 5 bases and J by 10 bases, with 8 bases of the junction left unmatched. CDR3 residues: CATSGPLAGAEQFF. Here the CDR3 DNA reads TGTGCCACCAGTGGACCCTTAGCGGGGGCCGAGCAGTTCTTC.

This clonotype was counted between two and nine times. The rearrangement links TRBV12-3 or TRBV12-4 to TRBJ2-1, with D perhaps given as TRBD1 or TRBD2 (5 bases each). Trimming took 7 bases from V and 7 from J, leaving 17 bases between them. CDR3 size: 14 residues. CDR3 protein: CASNPGRMTNEQFF. The CDR3 nucleotides are TGTGCCAGCAACCCGGGACGGATGACAAATGAGCAGTTCTTC.

Only a few counts were recorded for this clonotype. The chain employs TRBV20-1 and TRBJ2-5, with 10 bases lining up with TRBD2. The V gene's germline CDR1 is DFQATT and CDR2 SNEGSKA (reference sequence). The ends lost 5 bases at V and 5 bases at J; junction bases unmatched: 5. The CDR3 length is 13 residues. The CDR3 here is CSAQAGGRETQYF. In DNA, the CDR3 is TGCAGTGCTCAAGCGGGGGGGAGGGAGACCCAGTACTTC.

This clonotype was picked up one time. The rearrangement uses TRBV5-4 and TRBJ1-2; D may be TRBD1 (5 bases). Looked up from germline, CDR1 is SGHNT and CDR2 is YYREEE (reference sequence). The CDR3 consists of 15 residues. V was clipped by 5 bases and J by 4 bases, with 18 bases between them. CDR3 residues: CASRYSSGEVYGYTF. In DNA form, the CDR3 reads TGTGCCAGCAGGTATTCCTCGGGGGAAGTCTATGGCTACACCTTC.

J is TRBJ2-7 and V is TRBV12-3 or TRBV12-4; 9 positions agree with TRBD1. This CDR3 is built from 15 residues. Unmatched junction bases numbered 11, after V lost 6 bases and J lost 5 bases. Here the CDR3 DNA reads TGTGCCAGCAGCCCCACCGGGACAGGGATCCACGAGCAGTACGTC. Translated, it gives CASSPTGTGIHEQYV.

The gene calls are TRBV6-5 and TRBJ1-5; 8 bases are a match to TRBD1. The CDR3 consists of 14 residues. Germline loops: CDR1 MNHEY, CDR2 SVGAGI. Trimming took 6 bases from V and 5 from J; bases not matched to a gene: 6. The CDR3 bases are TGTGCCAGCAGCCCCCGGGACAGGTATCAGCCCCAGCATTTT. It is translated as CASSPRDRYQPQHF.

The chain recombines TRBV20-1 with TRBJ1-1; 10 nucleotides align to TRBD1. The CDR3 extends over 11 amino acids. The J segment lost 7 bases and the V segment lost 6 bases, leaving 2 bases of the junction unmatched. Germline V gene sequence: CDR1 DFQATT, CDR2 SNEGSKA (reference sequence). The CDR3 coding sequence is TGCAGTGCCCGGGACAGGGGTGAAGCTTTCTTT. Protein sequence: CSARDRGEAFF.

This clonotype was detected only a few times. The J gene is TRBJ2-5, the V gene TRBV5-4, with D perhaps matching TRBD1 (6 bases). V was cut by 2 bases and J by 4 bases, with 12 bases left in between. Per germline, CDR1 SGHNT and CDR2 YYREEE (reference sequence). The CDR3 is 14 amino acids. The CDR3 DNA reads TGTGCCAGCAGCTTTGGGCAGGGGCGAGAGACCCAGTACTTC. It specifies CASSFGQGRETQYF.

This clonotype was seen only a few times. CDR3 nucleotide sequence: TGTGCCAGCAGTTTACTCGGGGCCGGGCAAAGAGAGCAGTACTTC. Its translation is CASSLLGAGQREQYF. This chain connects TRBV27 to TRBJ2-7; D could derive from TRBD1 or TRBD2 (5 bases each). The CDR3 has 15 residues. V dropped 2 bases and J dropped 7 bases, with 18 bases sitting between them. CDR1 is MNHEY and CDR2 is SMNVEV in the germline V gene (reference sequence).

Regarding this clonotype: This clone may be a read error of a much larger clone one base away. The CDR3: CASRQDRDYVYTF. DNA for the CDR3: TGTGCCAGCAGGCAGGACAGGGACTATGTCTACACCTTC. V gene TRBV19 combines with J gene TRBJ1-2; 8 bases line up with TRBD1. The CDR3 consists of 13 residues. From germline, CDR1 is LNHDA and CDR2 SQIVND (reference sequence). The full variable domain, its missing parts supplied by reference TRBV19 and TRBJ1-2, is DGGITQSPKYLFRKEGQNVTLSCEQNLNHDAMYWYRQDPGQGLRLIYYSQIVNDFQKGDIAEGYSVSREKKESFPLTVTSAQKNPTAFYLCASRQDRDYVYTFGSGTRLTVV.

The chain uses TRBV13 and TRBJ2-1, with D unresolved. The V end lost 1 base, the J end lost 2 bases, and 9 bases lay between the germline ends. The CDR3 covers 15 residues. Germline V CDR1 and CDR2: PRHDT, FYEKMQ (reference sequence). CDR3 nucleotide sequence: TGTGCCAGCAGCTTAGAGGGTAGCCCCTACAATGAGCAGTTCTTC. Its protein is CASSLEGSPYNEQFF.

The chain has TRBV12-3 or TRBV12-4 and TRBJ2-1; 8 nucleotides match TRBD2. V lost 1 base to trimming and J lost 8 bases; unmatched junction nucleotides: 4. This CDR3 comprises 14 residues. The DNA of the CDR3 is TGTGCCAGCAGTTTAGGACTAGCGAACGATGAGCAGTTCTTC. It translates to CASSLGLANDEQFF.

This clonotype has just a few counts. The CDR3 DNA reads as TGTGCCACCAGTGATTTTCAGGGGGGGGTAAACACCGGGGAGCTGTTTTTT. Amino acids: CATSDFQGGVNTGELFF. This rearrangement joins TRBV24-1 to TRBJ2-2; the D gene could be TRBD1 or TRBD2 (7 bases each). V dropped 1 base and J dropped 2 bases, with 13 bases sitting between them. There are 17 residues in the CDR3. The germline CDR1 and CDR2 sequences are KGHDR and SFDVKD.

This clonotype was picked up a small number of times. This chain joins TRBV6-1 and TRBJ2-2, with TRBD1 matching 7 bases. Germline V gene lookup returns CDR1 MNHNS and CDR2 SASEGT. CDR3 length equals 13 residues. With 6 bases clipped from V and 5 bases from J, the junction kept 3 bases outside the gene matches. DNA for the CDR3: TGTGCCAGCAGGAGACAGGGAACCGGGGAGCTGTTTTTT. Amino acid sequence: CASRRQGTGELFF.

The CDR3 bases are TGTGCCAGCAGTGGAGGACACCCCGAGGCACCCCTCCACTTT. This gives the protein CASSGGHPEAPLHF. The J gene is TRBJ1-6, the V gene TRBV6-1; TRBD1 is a possible D gene (5 bases). The CDR3 has 14 amino acids. Trimming removed 4 bases at V and 11 bases at J, with 15 bases between. Germline V CDR1 and CDR2: MNHNS, SASEGT.

The chain joins TRBV27 to TRBJ1-1; tentative D call: TRBD1 (5 bases). This CDR3 is built from 14 residues. V was pared by 3 bases and J by 1 base, with 9 bases between. CDR1 and CDR2 (germline): MNHEY, SMNVEV (reference sequence). The CDR3 DNA follows: TGTGCCAGCAGTTTCCCCGGACAGAACACTGAAGCTTTCTTT. This codes for CASSFPGQNTEAFF.

There are a few counts of this clonotype. The chain employs TRBV6-1 and TRBJ2-7, with 9 nucleotides matching TRBD1. J gave up 0 bases and V 2 bases, and 8 bases lay outside the gene matches. The germline V gene has CDR1 MNHNS and CDR2 SASEGT. This CDR3 is 17 amino acids long. The CDR3 region has the DNA TGTGCCAGCAGTGAATCCTACAGGGGGCTGAGCTCCTACGAGCAGTACTTC. Protein: CASSESYRGLSSYEQYF.

The chain couples TRBV7-6 to TRBJ2-7; tentatively, D is TRBD1 (5 bases). Trimming pared 6 bases from V and 3 bases from J, leaving 9 bases between. Germline assignment: CDR1 SGHVS and CDR2 FNYEAQ. This CDR3 region has 12 residues. For the CDR3, the DNA is TGTGCCAGCAGTCCAGGGTACTACGAGCAGTACTTC. Its translation is CASSPGYYEQYF. The entire variable domain, with the rest obtained from reference TRBV7-6 and TRBJ2-7, is as follows: GAGVSQSPRYKVTKRGQDVALRCDPISGHVSLYWYRQALGQGPEFLTYFNYEAQQDKSGLPNDRFSAERPEGSISTLTIQRTEQRDSAMYRCASSPGYYEQYFGPGTRLTVT.

In regard to this clonotype: One base away lies a much larger clone, so this may be a sequencing read error. The chain has TRBV27 and TRBJ2-7; no definite D call. Trimming removed 3 bases from V and 2 bases from J, with 14 bases in between. There are 15 residues in the CDR3. Germline V gene sequence: CDR1 MNHEY, CDR2 SMNVEV (reference sequence). For the CDR3, the DNA is TGTGCCAGCAGTTTGGTCCTGGGGTCCACCTACGAGCAGTACGTC. Translating gives CASSLVLGSTYEQYV.